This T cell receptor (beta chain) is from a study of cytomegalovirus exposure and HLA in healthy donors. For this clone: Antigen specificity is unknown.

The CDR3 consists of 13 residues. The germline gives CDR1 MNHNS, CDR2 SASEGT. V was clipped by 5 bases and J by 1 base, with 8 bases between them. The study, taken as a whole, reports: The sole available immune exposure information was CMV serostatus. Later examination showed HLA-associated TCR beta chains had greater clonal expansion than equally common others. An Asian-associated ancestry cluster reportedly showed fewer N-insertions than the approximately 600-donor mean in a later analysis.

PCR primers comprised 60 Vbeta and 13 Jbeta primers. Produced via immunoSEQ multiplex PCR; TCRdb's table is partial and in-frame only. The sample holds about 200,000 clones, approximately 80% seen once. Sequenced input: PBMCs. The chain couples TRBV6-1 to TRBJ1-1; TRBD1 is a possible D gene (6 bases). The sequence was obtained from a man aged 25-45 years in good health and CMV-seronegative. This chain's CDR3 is CASSLRGNTEAFF. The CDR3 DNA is TGTGCCAGCAGTCTCAGGGGGAACACTGAAGCTTTCTTT.